The rows below give T cell receptor beta chains drawn from one sample of a study of T cells in localized non-small cell lung cancer. Method: immunoSEQ multiplex PCR; TCRdb's copy keeps in-frame clones and lacks some. The top ten clones hold around 4% of a sample with 15,000 to 20,000 clones, around 83% of them seen once. The sample was peripheral blood, taken before any cancer treatment. The receptors stem from a man aged 40-75 years with stage I lung adenocarcinoma. The CDR3 runs from the conserved cysteine through the conserved F or W. A D gene is named only where the DNA matches it firmly. For some rows the clone size is stated as once, few or many, or as a class when expanded; others skip it.

abundance,len,v_gene,j_gene,d_gene,CDR3nt,CDR3aa
NA,13,TRBV27,TRBJ2-1,NA,TGTGCCAGCAGTCCATCCCCGAAGCCCGAGCAGTTCTTC,CASSPSPKPEQFF
NA,18,TRBV4-2,TRBJ1-1,NA,TGTGCCAGCAGCCAAGACTTGAGCCCGGACCCCATTGGCACTGAAGCTTTCTTT,CASSQDLSPDPIGTEAFF
NA,13,TRBV23-1,TRBJ2-7,NA,TGCGCCAGCAGGGAAGGGAAGGGGTACGAGCAGTACTTC,CASREGKGYEQYF
few,17,TRBV15,TRBJ1-4,TRBD1,TGTGCCACCAGCAGAGATGGGACAGGGCCGGCGGGGGAAAAACTGTTTTTT,CATSRDGTGPAGEKLFF
NA,14,TRBV19,TRBJ2-5,NA,TGTGCCAGTAGTATAGGTGCAGGGCCAGCGGCCCAGTACTTC,CASSIGAGPAAQYF
NA,14,TRBV6-5,TRBJ2-1,NA,TGTGCCAGCAGTTACGGGGACCCTAACAATGAGCAGTTCTTC,CASSYGDPNNEQFF
NA,14,TRBV4-2,TRBJ2-5,NA,TGTGCCAGCAGCCAGCAGGGCTTCCAAGAGACCCAGTACTTC,CASSQQGFQETQYF
NA,14,TRBV27,TRBJ2-1,NA,TGTGCCAGCAGTTCCCGTAGCTCCTACAATGAGCAGTTCTTC,CASSSRSSYNEQFF
NA,15,TRBV4-1,TRBJ1-5,TRBD1,TGCGCCAGCAGCCAAGATGCGACAGGGTATCGGCCCCAGCATTTT,CASSQDATGYRPQHF
NA,14,TRBV4-1,TRBJ2-1,NA,TGCGCCAGCAGCCAAGTGACTAGTTACGGTGAGCAGTTCTTC,CASSQVTSYGEQFF
NA,14,TRBV9,TRBJ2-5,TRBD1,TGTGCCAGCAGCGCACAGGGGGCTAAAGGGACCCAGTACTTC,CASSAQGAKGTQYF
NA,18,TRBV4-2,TRBJ2-3,TRBD2,TGTGCCAGCAGCCCCCGGAAGACAGCGGGGGCCAGGGAAGATACGCAGTATTTT,CASSPRKTAGAREDTQYF
NA,16,TRBV4-1,TRBJ2-7,TRBD1,TGCGCCAGCAGCCAGCGAGTTGAGGGGGCAGGATGGGAGCAGTACTTC,CASSQRVEGAGWEQYF